The T cell receptor beta chain under discussion was sequenced for a study of blood T cell repertoires in COVID-19. On the study more broadly: Sites across the United States, Italy and Spain contributed samples from acute and convalescent COVID-19. PBMCs, B-cell-depleted T cells, or T cells provided the cDNA or gDNA that made up the material.

This CDR3 comprises 17 residues. V dropped 1 base and J dropped 8; count of bases not matched to a gene: 13. The V gene's germline CDR1 is SGHVS and CDR2 FQNEAQ. Original handling: Amplification of reference gene primers provided the estimated nucleated cell counts. Profiled with immunoSEQ multiplex PCR; TCRdb holds only in-frame clones, not every one. From that table come the V and J calls and clone size; the DNA was used to work out D and trimming. Here the sample spans approximately 270,000 clones, approximately 91% being singletons. Material: peripheral blood. This chain connects TRBV7-8 to TRBJ1-3; 8 bases agree with TRBD1. This TCR derives from a man aged 45 to 65 with acute or convalescent COVID-19. In nucleotides, the CDR3 is TGTGCCAGCAGCTTAGGGCATACAACCCGACAGGGGCACACCATATATTTT. Residues: CASSLGHTTRQGHTIYF.